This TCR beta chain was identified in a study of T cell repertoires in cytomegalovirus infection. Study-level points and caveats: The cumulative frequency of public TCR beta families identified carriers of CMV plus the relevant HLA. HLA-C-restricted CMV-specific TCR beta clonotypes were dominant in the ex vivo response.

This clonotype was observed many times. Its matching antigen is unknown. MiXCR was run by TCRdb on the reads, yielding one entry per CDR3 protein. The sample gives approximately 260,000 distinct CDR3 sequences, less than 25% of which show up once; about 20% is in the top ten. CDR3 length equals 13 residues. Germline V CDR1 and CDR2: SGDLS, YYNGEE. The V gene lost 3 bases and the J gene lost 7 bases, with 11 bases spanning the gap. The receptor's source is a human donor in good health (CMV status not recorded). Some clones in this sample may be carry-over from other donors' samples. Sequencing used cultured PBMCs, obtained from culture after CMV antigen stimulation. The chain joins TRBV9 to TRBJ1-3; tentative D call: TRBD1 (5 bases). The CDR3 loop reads CASSARDGNTIYF. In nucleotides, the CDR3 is TGTGCCAGCAGCGCGAGGGACGGCAACACCATATATTTT.